This T cell receptor beta chain was recorded in a study of cytomegalovirus exposure and HLA in healthy donors (dated by TCRdb to about 2017). The study in broad terms: In an earlier analysis of about 560 of the donors, 276 Gb of sequence data and roughly 100 million unique TCR beta sequences from about 179 million T cells were reported. An early release covering over 500 HLA-typed donors comprised approximately 300 gigabases of sequencing data and around 85 million unique TCR sequences. Among the roughly 400 genotyped donors, around 81% belonged to the genetic ancestry cluster associated with self-reported Caucasian donors. The aim of the study was to test whether cataloging public T cell receptors could identify signatures of past pathogen exposure. The study used immunosequencing to profile the T cell repertoires of several hundred subjects and linked those repertoires to cytomegalovirus serostatus. A separate validation cohort of roughly 130 different subjects was used in addition to the approximately 670-subject first cohort. To predict cytomegalovirus infection status, the study brought together high-throughput TCR immunosequencing, statistical association of individual TCRs with disease status, and machine learning. A later analysis re-examined previously published TCR beta repertoires from more than 550 donors and added high-resolution HLA genotyping to investigate patterns of TCR occurrence. The later analysis used no new phenotypic data to find candidate immune exposures, relying instead on TCR beta sequences and their occurrence across donors. In an earlier analysis of several hundred of the donors, high-throughput TCR beta sequencing was used to judge whether each TCR beta V gene segment behaved as functional or pseudogenic. Alongside the repertoire data, information on donor age, sex, ethnicity and CMV serostatus was compiled. Genome-wide SNP genotypes for about three fifths of the roughly 670 donors were used in a later genetic analysis, which treated that subset as a discovery cohort. Every discovery cohort repertoire had been produced on one sequencing platform. HLA typing covered class I and class II loci at four-digit resolution. Typing coverage varied by locus: about 629-640 donors for A, B, C, DRB1 and DQB1; more than 500 for DQA1; more than 600 for DPA1; 450 to 480 for DPB1. About 5 DR-DQ haplotypes were handled as single units for association and clustering, since linkage in the cohort was strong. Among roughly 400 genotyped donors of the cohort, an average of around 220,000 unique TCR beta nucleotide sequences was sequenced per donor, of which about 19% were non-productive.

Broad study findings and their caveats: The earlier analysis of nearly 600 of the donors excluded around 17 rarely observed V segments, including chromosome 9 orphons, because counts were too low. The presence/absence analyses assumed that sequencing depth was roughly uniform across donors, and that assumption may not be true. Because some donors lacked HLA typing at each locus, the association tests relied only on the typed subset. The sequencing pipeline was judged likely to have produced a cluster of highly shared sequence variants as a technical artifact. Some IMGT-functional V segments, including TRBV6-2 and TRBV6-3, could not be distinguished by the 87-base-pair reads and were therefore excluded. In both the original and validation cohorts, the classifier was reported to diagnose cytomegalovirus status with high specificity and sensitivity. The study gave a list of around 170 TCR beta chains associated with cytomegalovirus. In a later analysis, 16,951 TCR beta sequences were associated with specific HLA alleles at a false discovery rate of 0.05. In a later analysis, HLA-associated TCR beta chains were found to be more clonally expanded and to have lower generation probabilities than equally common non-associated chains. According to the authors, the approach could potentially be generalized to other disease states and immunological phenotypes. When HLA alleles, especially DR and DQ, strongly co-occurred, attributing TCR associations to individual alleles was difficult. In vitro tests confirmed that a few of the cytomegalovirus-associated TCR beta chains recognize cytomegalovirus antigens. A later genetic analysis reported fewer N-insertions in productive TCRs among donors in an Asian-associated ancestry cluster than the roughly 620-donor mean. In a later analysis, most CMV-associated TCR beta chains were found to appear HLA-restricted, with HLA associations seemingly driven largely by CMV exposure. An association between a missense DCLRE1C variant and V-gene and J-gene trimming of TCR beta chains was found in a later genetic analysis and replicated in an independent cohort. For the cohort, immune exposure information was limited to CMV serostatus. While some public TCRs were present in many individuals, most TCR sequences turned up only very rarely across donors. In an earlier analysis of some 640 of the donors, most TCR beta V segments were observed in productive rearrangements about 87% or about 30% of the time, broadly matching IMGT annotations. Linkage disequilibrium might explain the correlated functional status among segregating V segments, but an unknown experimental factor could not be excluded. A further reported finding was that TCR beta sequences accurately predicted the HLA-A and HLA-B alleles for most subjects in the first cohort. According to a later analysis, parvovirus B19, influenza, CMV and Epstein-Barr virus appeared linked to several top co-occurrence clusters. In this cohort, only TCR beta chains were sequenced, and detectable features were limited by the absence of alpha or paired-chain data. A later analysis found that TCR association rates varied across HLA loci, with DRB1 alleles showing the most associated TCRs and HLA-C alleles the fewest.

The cohort consisted of 600 to 750 healthy bone marrow donors. At the time of sampling, every cohort member was nominally healthy, though immune exposures that went unrecorded were likely present. The donor tested CMV seropositive and was one of the 289 seropositive cohort members. A peripheral blood sample was collected from each donor, and TCR beta sequencing was performed on peripheral blood mononuclear cells. Genomic DNA was extracted from the blood cell samples with the Qiagen DNeasy Blood Extraction Kit. This clone came up a few times. No cognate antigen has been identified for it. Per-base qualities were not stored, and no clone one base away is much larger. Relative to germline, V is missing 3 bases and J is missing 1 base, with 7 bases of the junction outside any gene match. Sequences SGHTA (CDR1) and FQGNSA (CDR2) are obtained from the germline V gene. The CDR3 numbers 17 residues from cysteine through phenylalanine. Only CDR3 DNA is held: 51 bases, read in frame from base 1.

Receptors were amplified or captured by the immunoSEQ multiplex PCR assay. For the multiplex PCR, a mixture combining 60 forward primers for TCR Vbeta segments and 13 reverse primers for TCR Jbeta segments was used. Amplification of the CDR3 region of rearranged TCR beta genes was performed with a multiplex PCR assay on genomic DNA. Amplified TCR beta libraries were sequenced as 87-base-pair reads on the Illumina HiSeq System. The study's own analysis went as follows. A later analysis tallied approximately 87 million unique TCR beta chains across the 600 to 700 repertoires, and approximately 9.9 million of those chains were shared by two or more donors. Raw reads were error-corrected and collapsed into unique sequences with a nearest-neighbor algorithm that merged closely related sequences to remove PCR and sequencing errors. CDR3 sequences were aligned to IMGT reference sequences to assign V, D and J gene segments. For a sequence to be retained, at least a six-nucleotide match to both a V gene segment and a J gene segment was required. Rearrangements were classified as productive when the CDR3 lacked stop codons and remained in frame with V and J, and all other rearrangements were classified as non-productive. CDR3 was defined according to IMGT convention as the region running from the second conserved V-encoded cysteine to the conserved J-encoded phenylalanine. In an earlier analysis of more than 550 of the donors, sequences lacking an unambiguous match to a single V gene segment were excluded. An earlier analysis of under 750 of the donors called V segments functional above 56.7% productive rearrangements and segregating when the between-donor standard deviation exceeded 5%. A statistical classification framework was built to diagnose cytomegalovirus status from the catalog of TCR beta chain sequences. V and J gene assignment, in a later analysis, came from comparing TCR nucleotide sequences with IMGT/GENE-DB human TR gene sequences. In a later analysis, CDR3 sequences and most-parsimonious VDJ recombination scenarios were assigned using the TCRdist pipeline. In a later analysis, each TCR beta chain was defined by its CDR3 amino acid sequence together with its V-gene family, and reads lacking a unique V-gene family were excluded. To address suspected cross-contamination and a sequencing artifact, a later analysis removed some 620 highly shared, low-generation-probability nucleotide sequences. A later analysis calculated a clonal expansion index for each public chain from normalized within-repertoire ranks of inferred template counts. In a later analysis, generation probabilities were computed using a VDJ recombination model fitted to out-of-frame rearrangements, and the results were checked against IGoR. In a later analysis, hypergeometric tests were used to score TCR-TCR, TCR-HLA and TCR-CMV co-occurrence, with a repertoire-size bias correction applied to TCR pairs. A later analysis estimated false discovery rates by permuting HLA or CMV assignments 20 times. In a later analysis, co-occurring TCRs were grouped using DBSCAN, with TCRdist sequence similarity added in when clustering inside HLA-allele-positive subsets. Repertoires with fewer than 30,000 or more than 120,000 public chains, plus five repertoires with anomalous nucleotide sharing, were excluded from co-occurrence clustering. Held by TCRdb, this immuneACCESS table contains in-frame sequences only and omits some clones. Under half of the omission traces to an unresolved V gene where checked; the cause of the rest is unknown. Clonal size and the V and J genes are those of that table, whereas D and trimming came from the DNA. This sample is represented by tens of thousands of clones; over 70% of them were singletons. Together, the top ten hold about 8.2% of the sample.

The chain is encoded by TRBV7-2 joined to TRBJ1-3, and 9 junctional nucleotides match TRBD1. Sequences were obtained from PBMCs. This sequence was found in a man between 60 and 75 years old in good health and CMV-seropositive. The sequence in DNA is TGTGCCAGCAGCTTTGCCCCGACAGGGGGGTCTGGAAACACCATATATTTT. This sequence encodes CASSFAPTGGSGNTIYF.